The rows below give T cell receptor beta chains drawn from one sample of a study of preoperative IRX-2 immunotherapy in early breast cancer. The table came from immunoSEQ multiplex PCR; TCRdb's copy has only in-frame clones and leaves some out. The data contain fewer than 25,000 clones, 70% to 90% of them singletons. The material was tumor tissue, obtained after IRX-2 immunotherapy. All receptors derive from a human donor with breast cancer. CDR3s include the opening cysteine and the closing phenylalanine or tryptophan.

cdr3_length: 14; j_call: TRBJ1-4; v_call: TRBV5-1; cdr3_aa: CASSLDRANEKLFF
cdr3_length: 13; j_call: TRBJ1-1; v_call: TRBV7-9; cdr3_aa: CASSLGERVKAFF
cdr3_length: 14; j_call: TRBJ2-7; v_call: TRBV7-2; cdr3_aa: CASSQRGASYEQYF
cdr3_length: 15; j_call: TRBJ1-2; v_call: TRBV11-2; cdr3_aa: CASSSLRVLRGGYTF
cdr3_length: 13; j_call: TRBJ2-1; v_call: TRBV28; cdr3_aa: CASSLMAAAEQFF
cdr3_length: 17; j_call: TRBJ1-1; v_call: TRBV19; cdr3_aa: CASSRVGDRGLNTEAFF
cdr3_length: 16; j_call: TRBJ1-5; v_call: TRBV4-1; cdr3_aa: CASSQAGVGAGQPQHF
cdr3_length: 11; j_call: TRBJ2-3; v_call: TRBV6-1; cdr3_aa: CASSVGDTQYF
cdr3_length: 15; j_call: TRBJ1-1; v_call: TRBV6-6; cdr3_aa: CASSYSGQGNAEAFF
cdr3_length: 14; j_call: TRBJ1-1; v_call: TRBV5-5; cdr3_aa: CASSLERGSGAAFF
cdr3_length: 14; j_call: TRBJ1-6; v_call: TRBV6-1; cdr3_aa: CASTGGQGNSPLHF
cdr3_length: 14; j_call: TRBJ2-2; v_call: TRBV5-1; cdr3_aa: CASTDSGGPGELFF
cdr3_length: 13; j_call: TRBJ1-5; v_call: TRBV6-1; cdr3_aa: CASTNPGNQPQHF
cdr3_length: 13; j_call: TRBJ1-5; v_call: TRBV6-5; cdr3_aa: CASSQRSNQPQHF
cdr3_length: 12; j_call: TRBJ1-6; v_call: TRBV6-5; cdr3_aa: CASSGFKSPLHF